One and the same sample provided the 9 T cell receptor beta chains below, sequenced in a study of T-cell reconstitution after alpha-beta-depleted transplantation in children. Unique molecular identifiers were used to barcode this TCRbeta library. Via MiXCR, TCRdb re-called the PCR reads, giving one row per CDR3 protein. The sample shows 490,000 or so distinct CDR3 sequences, around 13% of them seen only once. The sequencing used PBMCs from the stem cell graft donor, collected from the stem cell graft. The receptors were gathered from a human donor who donated a stem cell graft to a child with combined immunodeficiency.

This rearrangement joins TRBV24-1 to TRBJ2-3; TRBD2 matches 12 bases. In germline, CDR1 is KGHDR, CDR2 SFDVKD. V lost 7 bases, J lost 5 bases, and 6 bases stayed unmatched. The CDR3 has 15 amino acids. DNA for the CDR3: TGTGCCACCAGCTGTCCGGGACTAGCGGGAGATACGCAGTATTTT. Residues: CATSCPGLAGDTQYF.

Details on this clonotype: One end of the junction fails to match germline, which may point to a read error. The chain combines TRBV6-1 with TRBJ2-5, with a weak D call TRBD2 (5 bases). The CDR3 sequence is 14 residues long. Germline loops: CDR1 MNHNS, CDR2 SASEGT. As DNA, the CDR3 is TGTGCCAGCAGTGAAGAGGTACGGGGAGAGAGCCAGTACTTC. This codes for CASSEEVRGESQYF.

This clonotype was counted only a few times. The chain is built from TRBV7-9 and TRBJ2-1, with D uncertain. V was shortened by 3 bases and J by 9 bases, with 9 bases between the two germline ends. The germline gives CDR1 SEHNR, CDR2 FQNEAQ (reference sequence). The length of the CDR3 is 12 residues. The CDR3 bases are TGTGCCAGCAGCTTCATAGGTAGTGAGCAGTTCTTC. Its translation is CASSFIGSEQFF.

Ten or more counts support this clonotype. The genes are TRBV27 and TRBJ2-7; 14 bases are shared with TRBD2. The length of the CDR3 is 16 residues. V lost 4 bases to trimming and J lost 3 bases; unmatched junction nucleotides: 5. Germline V gene lookup returns CDR1 MNHEY and CDR2 SMNVEV (reference sequence). CDR3: CASSSGTSGSIYEQYF. The CDR3 DNA reads as TGTGCCAGCAGTTCCGGGACTAGCGGGAGTATCTACGAGCAGTACTTC.

The V call is TRBV4-3, the J call TRBJ2-7; 10 bases map to TRBD1. CDR1 and CDR2 from the germline V gene are LGHNA and YSLEER. This CDR3 comprises 15 residues. J gave up 5 bases and V 5 bases, and 9 bases lay outside the gene matches. CDR3 sequence (DNA): TGCGCCAGCAGCGGAGCCGGGACAGGGGTTAACGAGCAGTACTTC. Amino acids: CASSGAGTGVNEQYF.

This chain uses TRBV12-3 or TRBV12-4 with TRBJ1-1; D is ambiguous. The ends were cut back, 6 bases at V and 6 bases at J, with 11 bases in the middle. CDR3 size: 12 residues. The CDR3 DNA is TGTGCCAGCAGGACGAGTGGGCCTGAAGCTTTCTTT. Protein product: CASRTSGPEAFF.

This clonotype was found many times. The V call is TRBV12-3 or TRBV12-4, the J call TRBJ2-1; D tentatively fits TRBD1 or TRBD2 (5 bases each). The CDR3 extends over 11 amino acids. V was trimmed by 7 bases and J by 12 bases, leaving 13 bases between them. CDR3 sequence (DNA): TGTGCCAGCAACAAGGGGACGGTGCAGTTCTTC. It is translated as CASNKGTVQFF.

The rearrangement uses TRBV4-3 and TRBJ1-3; unclear D gene. This CDR3 has 15 amino acids. Germline V gene data show CDR1 as LGHNA and CDR2 as YSLEER. Deletions cut 1 base from V and 2 bases from J, with 9 bases between. The DNA for the CDR3 is TGCGCCAGCAGCCAAGGCCGCGGGGCTGGAAACACCATATATTTT. Translated, it gives CASSQGRGAGNTIYF.

This clonotype was seen only a few times. The rearrangement joins TRBV11-2 to TRBJ2-4; a possible D gene is TRBD1 (6 bases). Germline V CDR1 and CDR2: SGHAT, FQNNGV. V dropped 5 bases and J dropped 7 bases, with 15 bases sitting between them. CDR3 length: 14 residues. The CDR3 region is CASSRGQSPNIQYF. In nucleotides, the CDR3 is TGTGCCAGCAGCCGAGGACAGTCCCCGAACATTCAGTACTTC.